A single sample is the source of the 12 T cell receptor beta chains below, sequenced in a study of blood T cell repertoires in COVID-19. TCRdb keeps only in-frame clones here, not all; method: immunoSEQ multiplex PCR. The table lists around 500,000 clones, roughly nine tenths of them singletons. Material for sequencing was PBMCs or T cells enriched from blood (not recorded which). The receptors were gathered from a woman in her sixties or seventies who had recovered from COVID-19.

J is TRBJ1-5 and V is TRBV24-1, with D maybe TRBD1 (6 bases). The CDR3 runs to 17 residues. V gave up 1 base and J gave up 7 bases, with 19 bases separating them. Germline V CDR1 and CDR2: KGHDR, SFDVKD. For the CDR3, the DNA is TGTGCCACCAGTGATTTCCTCTCGGTCCCAGGGGAGCAGCCCCAGCATTTT. As protein: CATSDFLSVPGEQPQHF.

This clone appeared a single time. V gene TRBV3-1 (or the pseudogene TRBV3-2) combines with J gene TRBJ1-2, with a possible D match to TRBD1 (5 bases). Trimming shortened V by 2 bases and J by 0 bases, and 7 bases separated the two germline ends. The CDR3 has 14 residues. Germline V gene lookup returns CDR1 LGHDT and CDR2 YNNKEL (reference sequence). Here the CDR3 DNA reads TGTGCCAGCAGCCAACAGGGTACTAACTATGGCTACACCTTC. This codes for CASSQQGTNYGYTF.

The rearrangement joins TRBV6-5 to TRBJ2-3, with 8 nucleotides matching TRBD1. The germline V gene has CDR1 MNHEY and CDR2 SVGAGI. V trimming: 10 bases; J trimming: 4 bases; junction bases outside the gene matches: 13. This CDR3 comprises 15 residues. The CDR3 here is CATIESTGVADTQYF. The CDR3 DNA reads TGTGCCACCATCGAATCGACAGGGGTAGCAGATACGCAGTATTTT.

The V call is TRBV5-4, the J call TRBJ1-2; D not resolved. V dropped 2 bases and J dropped 4 bases, with 9 bases sitting between them. The germline CDR1 and CDR2 sequences are SGHNT and YYREEE (reference sequence). The length of the CDR3 is 13 residues. CDR3 coding DNA: TGTGCCAGCAGCTTAAGACTGATCTATGGCTACACCTTC. The encoded protein is CASSLRLIYGYTF.

V and J are TRBV29-1 and TRBJ2-7; possibly TRBD1 for D (5 bases). The CDR3 is 13 residues long. Germline assignment: CDR1 SQVTM and CDR2 ANQGSEA. Between the trimmed V and J ends, which lost 4 bases and 0 bases, there was a span of 10 bases. The CDR3: CSVVDSNSYEQYF. Here the CDR3 DNA reads TGCAGCGTTGTTGACAGTAACTCCTACGAGCAGTACTTC.

This chain connects TRBV29-1 to TRBJ1-1; 7 nucleotides align to TRBD1. The germline V gene encodes CDR1 SQVTM and CDR2 ANQGSEA. J was trimmed by 4 bases and V by 4 bases; bases with no gene match: 6. The CDR3 length is 13 residues. CDR3 DNA: TGCAGCGTTGTTCGACAGGGTGCCACTGAAGCTTTCTTT. It translates to CSVVRQGATEAFF.

This clone appeared a single time. The CDR3 protein is CATSDSSGRANTGELFF. In nucleotides, the CDR3 is TGTGCCACCAGTGATTCTAGCGGGAGAGCGAACACCGGGGAGCTGTTTTTT. This sequence joins TRBV24-1 and TRBJ2-2; 10 bases line up with TRBD2. This CDR3 has 17 residues. Germline loops: CDR1 KGHDR, CDR2 SFDVKD. V shed 2 bases and J 0 bases; nucleotides not matched to a gene: 2.

The gene calls are TRBV14 and TRBJ1-5; a possible D gene is TRBD1 (6 bases). This CDR3 has 14 amino acids. From germline, CDR1 is SGHDN and CDR2 FVKESK. Trimming stripped 5 bases from V and 7 bases from J, with 15 bases between. The CDR3 DNA is TGTGCCAGCAGCTACCCAGGGGTAAAACAGCCCCAGCATTTT. It is translated as CASSYPGVKQPQHF.

This clone was counted a single time. The rearrangement links TRBV4-2 to TRBJ2-5; 10 nucleotides align to TRBD2. This CDR3 comprises 15 residues. V was clipped by 1 base and J by 5 bases; unmatched bases: 4. The germline gives CDR1 LGHNA, CDR2 YNFKEQ. The CDR3: CASSQGAGGDETQYF. The CDR3 bases are TGTGCCAGCAGCCAAGGAGCGGGGGGGGATGAGACCCAGTACTTC.

V gene TRBV2 combines with J gene TRBJ2-1; D not certain. Germline loops: CDR1 SNHLY, CDR2 FYNNEI. CDR3 length: 15 residues. V gave up 7 bases and J gave up 0 bases, with 13 bases separating them. The CDR3 protein is CASKGERSSYNEQFF. The CDR3 nucleotides are TGTGCCAGCAAAGGAGAACGGAGCTCCTACAATGAGCAGTTCTTC.

The chain carries TRBV3-1 (or the pseudogene TRBV3-2) and TRBJ1-5, with D uncertain. The V end was cut by 6 bases, the J end by 4 bases, with 13 bases between. Germline V lookup: CDR1 LGHDT, CDR2 YNNKEL (reference sequence). The CDR3 extends over 14 amino acids. CDR3 DNA sequence: TGTGCCAGCAGTCCTCGGGAGGGAAATCAGCCCCAGCATTTT. This codes for CASSPREGNQPQHF.

Here the CDR3 reads CASSRRGGEQYV. CDR3 bases: TGTGCCAGCAGTCGCAGGGGTGGTGAGCAGTACGTC. This rearrangement joins TRBV6-2 or TRBV6-3 to TRBJ2-7, with D tentatively TRBD1 (6 bases). The germline V and J ends were trimmed by 5 bases and 7 bases, with 12 bases remaining between them. CDR3 length: 12 residues. Germline V gene data show CDR1 as MNHEY and CDR2 as SVGEGT.